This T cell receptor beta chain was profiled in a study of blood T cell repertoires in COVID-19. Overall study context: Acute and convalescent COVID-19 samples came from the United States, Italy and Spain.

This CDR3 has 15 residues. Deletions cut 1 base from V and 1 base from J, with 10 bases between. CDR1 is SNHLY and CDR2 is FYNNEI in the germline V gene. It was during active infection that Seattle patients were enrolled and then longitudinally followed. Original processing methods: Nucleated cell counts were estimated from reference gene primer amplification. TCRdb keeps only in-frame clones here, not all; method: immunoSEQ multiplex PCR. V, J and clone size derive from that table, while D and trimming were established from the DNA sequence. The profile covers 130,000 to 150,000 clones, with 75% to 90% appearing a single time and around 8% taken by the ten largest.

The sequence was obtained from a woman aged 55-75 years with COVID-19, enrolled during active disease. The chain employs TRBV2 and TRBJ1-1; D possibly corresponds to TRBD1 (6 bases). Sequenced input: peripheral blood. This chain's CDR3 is CASSEVGAGNTEAFF. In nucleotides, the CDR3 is TGTGCCAGCAGTGAAGTGGGGGCGGGGAACACTGAAGCTTTCTTT. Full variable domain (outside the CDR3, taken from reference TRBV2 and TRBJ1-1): EPEVTQTPSHQVTQMGQEVILRCVPISNHLYFYWYRQILGQKVEFLVSFYNNEISEKSEIFDDQFSVERPDGSNFTLKIRSTKLEDSAMYFCASSEVGAGNTEAFFGQGTRLTVV.